A single sample gave rise to the 14 T cell receptor beta chains below, sequenced in a study of cytomegalovirus exposure and HLA in healthy donors listed by TCRdb under 2017. The library was obtained by the immunoSEQ multiplex PCR assay. For the multiplex PCR, a mixture combining 60 forward primers for TCR Vbeta segments and 13 reverse primers for TCR Jbeta segments was used. The table was pulled from immuneACCESS by TCRdb, which kept in-frame rearrangements only. Such tables lose some clones; where checked, under half of the loss comes from unresolved V genes, and the rest has no known cause. The sample yields 150,000 to 200,000 clones; just over 75% were counted once. The ten largest clones add up to just over 2% of the sample. Material for sequencing was PBMCs. Receptors were obtained from a woman in her 30s in good health and CMV-seropositive.

This sequence joins TRBV10-1 and TRBJ2-1; D is ambiguous. Trimming left V 3 bases short and J 4 bases short, with 7 bases between. Germline V gene lookup returns CDR1 WNHNN and CDR2 SYGVQD (reference sequence). This CDR3 region has 13 residues. The CDR3 is CASSELGYNEQFF. The CDR3 bases are TGCGCCAGCAGTGAACTCGGTTACAATGAGCAGTTCTTC.

The V call is TRBV30, the J call TRBJ1-4; D unresolved. V was shortened by 4 bases and J by 7 bases, with 13 bases between the two germline ends. This CDR3 contains 13 residues. CDR1 is GTSNPN and CDR2 is SVGIG in the germline V gene (reference sequence). CDR3 loop: CAWNGGPGEKLFF. The CDR3 nucleotides read TGTGCCTGGAACGGAGGTCCGGGTGAAAAACTGTTTTTT.

This chain links TRBV6-1 with TRBJ2-3; D is uncertain. CDR3 length: 12 residues. The V gene's germline CDR1 is MNHNS and CDR2 SASEGT. The V end was cut by 1 base, the J end by 6 bases, with 5 bases between. CDR3 protein: CASSEDSDTQYF. The DNA of the CDR3 is TGTGCCAGCAGTGAAGATTCGGATACGCAGTATTTT.

This clone was detected a few times. The V gene is TRBV6-5, the J gene TRBJ2-7, with D perhaps matching TRBD2 (6 bases). The germline CDR1 and CDR2 sequences are MNHEY and SVGAGI. The germline V and J ends were trimmed by 2 bases and 3 bases, with 8 bases remaining between them. The CDR3 spans 13 residues. CDR3 DNA: TGTGCCAGCAGTTACGCGACTAGCTACGAGCAGTACTTC. This translates into CASSYATSYEQYF.

The chain employs TRBV5-1 and TRBJ2-7, with TRBD1 matching over 9 bases. The CDR3 is 14 amino acids. Germline V gene data show CDR1 as SGHRS and CDR2 as YFSETQ. The V segment lost 3 bases and the J segment 1 base; nucleotides outside the gene matches: 2. The DNA for the CDR3 is TGCGCCAGCAGCTCGACAGGGGGGTCCTACGAGCAGTACTTC. The encoded protein is CASSSTGGSYEQYF.

This clone was seen just once. The chain employs TRBV6-5 and TRBJ2-5; weak D call: TRBD2 (6 bases). The assigned J gene may be wrong: the sequence end matches TRBJ2-7 better. CDR1 and CDR2 (germline): MNHEY, SVGAGI. CDR3 length: 13 residues. The CDR3, as DNA: TGTGCCAGCAGTTGGGGGGTGTCATACGAGCAGTACTTC. Protein: CASSWGVSYEQYF.

The chain joins TRBV5-4 to TRBJ2-4, with a tentative D call TRBD2 (5 bases). CDR1 is SGHNT and CDR2 is YYREEE in the germline V gene (reference sequence). There are 15 residues in the CDR3. V was clipped by 4 bases and J by 2 bases, with 13 bases between them. DNA of the CDR3: TGTGCCAGCAGCCCGCGGGCAGCGACCAAAAACATTCAGTACTTC. This encodes CASSPRAATKNIQYF.

This clone has only one observation. This rearrangement joins TRBV2 to TRBJ1-6; D is unresolved. V was shortened by 7 bases and J by 0 bases, with 10 bases between the two germline ends. Per germline, CDR1 SNHLY and CDR2 FYNNEI. The CDR3 runs 15 residues. CDR3 DNA: TGTGCCAGCACTTCACTGAGCTCCTATAATTCACCCCTCCACTTT. Amino acid sequence: CASTSLSSYNSPLHF.

Here the CDR3 DNA reads TGCGCCAGCAGCTTGGTTTGGGGACAGTATAGCAATCAGCCCCAGCATTTT. Translated, it gives CASSLVWGQYSNQPQHF. The rearrangement links TRBV5-1 to TRBJ1-5; TRBD1 agrees at 7 bases. This CDR3 has 17 amino acids. The germline CDR1 and CDR2 sequences are SGHRS and YFSETQ. V gave up 0 bases and J gave up 0 bases; unmatched junction bases: 6.

The chain carries TRBV21-1 and TRBJ1-5. TRBV21-1 counts as a pseudogene. The CDR3 runs 16 residues. This CDR3 is CASISGGAGGNQPQHF. As DNA, the CDR3 is TGTGCCAGCATCTCTGGGGGGGCGGGAGGCAATCAGCCCCAGCATTTT.

The rearrangement links TRBV28 to TRBJ1-5; TRBD1 agrees at 7 bases. V shed 5 bases and J 5 bases; nucleotides not matched to a gene: 6. Germline V gives CDR1 MDHEN, CDR2 SYDVKM. The CDR3 length is 14 residues. The CDR3 spells CASSRDREDQPQHF. CDR3 nucleotides: TGTGCCAGCAGTCGCGACAGGGAGGATCAGCCCCAGCATTTT.

This chain uses TRBV27 with TRBJ2-2, with 9 bases lining up with TRBD2. Germline-derived CDR1 and CDR2 are MNHEY and SMNVEV (reference sequence). V lost 8 bases and J lost 3; bases outside the gene matches: 13. The CDR3 is made up of 17 amino acids. The CDR3 spells CASAPYRLAVYTGELFF. CDR3 DNA: TGTGCCAGCGCACCCTATAGACTAGCGGTTTACACCGGGGAGCTGTTTTTT.

The chain uses TRBV6-5 and TRBJ2-1, with 7 nucleotides matching TRBD1. J lost 1 base, V lost 5 bases, and 2 bases had no gene match. The CDR3 sequence is 14 residues long. Germline V gene sequence: CDR1 MNHEY, CDR2 SVGAGI. The CDR3 protein is CASSRQGSYNEQFF. CDR3 coding DNA: TGTGCCAGCAGTAGACAGGGTTCCTACAATGAGCAGTTCTTC.

V and J are TRBV7-8 and TRBJ1-1; 8 bases agree with TRBD1. Germline V gene lookup returns CDR1 SGHVS and CDR2 FQNEAQ. The CDR3 is 13 amino acids. The V and J ends lost 5 bases and 6 bases, in that order; junction bases with no gene match: 5. As DNA, the CDR3 is TGTGCCAGCAGCCCGCAGGGGGCCCCTGAAGCTTTCTTT. This sequence encodes CASSPQGAPEAFF.